The sequence of this TCR beta chain was determined in a study of blood T cell repertoires in COVID-19. In the study overall: Sample material is recorded as cDNA or gDNA derived from T cells, B-cell-depleted T cells, or PBMCs.

In the original workflow: Amplifying reference gene primers gave estimates of nucleated cell counts. Assay used: immunoSEQ multiplex PCR; TCRdb lists only in-frame clones, some missing. The V and J calls and clone size come from that table; D and trimming were worked out from the DNA. The repertoire has about 160,000 clones, 70% to 90% of them found once; the top ten carry approximately 4%. The CDR3 totals 20 residues. This TCR was sampled from a woman in her seventies with acute or convalescent COVID-19. The chain uses TRBV21-1 and TRBJ2-7; the table's D gene call, TRBD2, was not cross checked with the DNA. TRBV21-1 is a pseudogene. Sequenced input: peripheral blood. The CDR3 spells CASSKKKRINGSSDSYEQYF. The CDR3 DNA reads as TGTGCCAGCAGCAAAAAAAAGAGAATTAACGGGTCTAGCGACTCCTACGAGCAGTACTTC.